The clone carrying this T cell receptor (beta chain) is labeled as medium-sized. Measured with immunoSEQ multiplex PCR; TCRdb has only the in-frame clones, and not every one. Seen here are over 25,000 clones, about 90% observed once, and the top ten hold approximately 8%. V shed 6 bases and J 6 bases; nucleotides not matched to a gene: 3. The CDR3 totals 12 residues. Germline V CDR1 and CDR2: MNHEY, SMNVEV (reference sequence). This entry belongs to a study of T cell responses to AZD1222 COVID-19 vaccine. The chain uses TRBV27 and TRBJ1-2; 8 bases line up with TRBD1. The sequencing used peripheral blood, collected 28 days after the second AZD1222 dose. This clonotype was sampled from an adult who received the AZD1222 COVID-19 vaccine. In DNA form, the CDR3 reads TGTGCCAGCAGGACAGGGGAGAATGGCTACACCTTC. Protein product: CASRTGENGYTF.